Below are 15 T cell receptor beta chains sequenced from a single sample in a study of T cell responses to AZD1222 COVID-19 vaccine. Sequencing was performed with immunoSEQ multiplex PCR; in TCRdb, only in-frame clones are kept and a portion is missing. The sample yields 100,000 to 120,000 clones, 70% to 90% seen once. Sample: peripheral blood, taken on day 0 of AZD1222 vaccination. All receptors derive from an adult in good health.

The chain employs TRBV10-3 and TRBJ2-7; 12 bases match TRBD2. Germline-derived CDR1 and CDR2 are ENHRY and SYGVKD. The V and J ends lost 7 bases and 2 bases, in that order; junction bases with no gene match: 9. This CDR3 region has 16 residues. CDR3: CAIIPTSGGAAYEQYF. As DNA, the CDR3 is TGTGCCATCATCCCGACTAGCGGGGGCGCAGCCTACGAGCAGTACTTC.

V gene TRBV9 combines with J gene TRBJ2-5, with 8 bases identical to TRBD2. This CDR3 contains 19 residues. The V gene's germline CDR1 is SGDLS and CDR2 YYNGEE. V was pared by 4 bases and J by 2 bases, with 19 bases of the junction left unmatched. CDR3 region: CASSPGVAGGEGMQETQYF. The CDR3 DNA sequence: TGTGCCAGCAGCCCGGGCGTGGCGGGGGGCGAAGGAATGCAAGAGACCCAGTACTTC.

The V call is TRBV27, the J call TRBJ1-2, with TRBD1 as a possible D gene (6 bases). V lost 6 bases, J lost 7 bases, and 15 bases lay in between. The CDR3 is made up of 13 amino acids. CDR1 and CDR2 from the germline V gene are MNHEY and SMNVEV (reference sequence). The CDR3 loop reads CASSPAGGSGYTF. The DNA of the CDR3 is TGTGCCAGCAGCCCAGCGGGGGGCAGTGGCTACACCTTC.

CDR3 bases: TGTGCCAGCAGCTTAGGAGGGACAGGAAGATCACCCCTCCACTTT. Its protein is CASSLGGTGRSPLHF. This sequence joins TRBV7-2 and TRBJ1-6; TRBD1 aligns across 8 bases. Germline CDR1 reads SGHTA; CDR2 reads FQGNSA. Trimming at V came to 1 base and at J to 10 bases, leaving 6 bases not matched to a gene. This CDR3 region has 15 residues. The whole variable domain, filled in from reference TRBV7-2 and TRBJ1-6, reads GAGVSQSPSNKVTEKGKDVELRCDPISGHTALYWYRQSLGQGLEFLIYFQGNSAPDKSGLPSDRFSAERTGGSVSTLTIQRTQQEDSAVYLCASSLGGTGRSPLHFGNGTRLTVT.

The rearrangement links TRBV5-1 to TRBJ1-1; no reliable D call. The CDR3 has 13 residues. Trimming removed 4 bases at V and 1 base at J, with 8 bases between. Germline V gene lookup returns CDR1 SGHRS and CDR2 YFSETQ. CDR3 in DNA: TGCGCCAGCAGCCGGGGAGAGAACACTGAAGCTTTCTTT. Its protein is CASSRGENTEAFF.

This clone was detected only once. The chain links TRBV11-2 to TRBJ2-7, with 8 bases fitting TRBD1. Trimming removed 2 bases from V and 2 bases from J; junction bases left unmatched: 5. The CDR3 runs 15 residues. Germline CDR1 reads SGHAT; CDR2 reads FQNNGV. In DNA, the CDR3 is TGTGCCAGCAGCTTAAACAGGGGGTCGACCTACGAGCAGTACTTC. Its translation is CASSLNRGSTYEQYF.

This clone showed up just a few times. The V call is TRBV3-1 (or the pseudogene TRBV3-2), the J call TRBJ1-1; unclear D gene. The CDR3 spans 12 residues. Germline CDR1 LGHDT, CDR2 YNNKEL (reference sequence). With 5 bases removed from V and 0 bases from J, the gap between germline ends came to 4 bases. The CDR3 spells CASSFMNTEAFF. In nucleotides, the CDR3 is TGTGCCAGCAGCTTCATGAACACTGAAGCTTTCTTT.

The rearrangement joins TRBV5-5 to TRBJ1-3, with a tentative D call TRBD1 (5 bases). This CDR3 region has 14 residues. CDR1 and CDR2 (germline): SGHKS, YYEKEE (reference sequence). Trimming removed 2 bases from V and 3 bases from J, with 9 bases in between. The CDR3 bases are TGTGCCAGCAGCTTCGGGGGTTTTGGAAACACCATATATTTT. It is translated as CASSFGGFGNTIYF.

The gene calls are TRBV12-3 or TRBV12-4 and TRBJ2-1; D is ambiguous. The CDR3 is made up of 13 amino acids. Deletions cut 5 bases from V and 6 bases from J, with 11 bases between. CDR3 sequence: CASSPYAANEQFF. CDR3 sequence (DNA): TGTGCCAGCAGTCCATATGCGGCCAATGAGCAGTTCTTC.

The chain combines TRBV3-1 (or the pseudogene TRBV3-2) with TRBJ1-1; 8 nucleotides match TRBD1. Germline trimming cut 5 bases from V and 5 bases from J; bases unmatched to any gene: 4. Germline loops: CDR1 LGHDT, CDR2 YNNKEL (reference sequence). The CDR3 has 13 residues. CDR3 bases: TGTGCCAGCAGCTTAGACAGGGGAACTGAAGCTTTCTTT. Residues: CASSLDRGTEAFF.

J is TRBJ2-2 and V is TRBV3-1 (or the pseudogene TRBV3-2); the D is unclear. The V and J ends lost 1 base and 0 bases respectively, with 6 bases between them. There are 15 residues in the CDR3. Germline loops: CDR1 LGHDT, CDR2 YNNKEL (reference sequence). The CDR3 region is CASSQVSANTGELFF. The CDR3 DNA sequence: TGTGCCAGCAGCCAAGTGTCCGCGAACACCGGGGAGCTGTTTTTT.

The rearrangement links TRBV6-1 to TRBJ2-7; TRBD2 is a possible D gene (6 bases). The V end was cut by 1 base, the J end by 1 base, with 11 bases between. Germline V gene sequence: CDR1 MNHNS, CDR2 SASEGT. The CDR3 is made up of 15 amino acids. CDR3 DNA sequence: TGTGCCAGCAGTGAAGTAGTAGCGGAGTCCTACGAGCAGTACTTC. It encodes CASSEVVAESYEQYF.

This chain uses TRBV4-3 with TRBJ1-1; D is possibly TRBD1 (6 bases). Germline V gene lookup returns CDR1 LGHNA and CDR2 YSLEER. This CDR3 has 15 amino acids. V lost 8 bases, J lost 1 base, and 17 bases lay in between. Here the CDR3 reads CASREGGRGNTEAFF. CDR3 sequence (DNA): TGCGCCAGCCGCGAGGGGGGTAGGGGGAACACTGAAGCTTTCTTT.

The V and J genes are TRBV12-2 and TRBJ1-6. TRBV12-2 is marked as a pseudogene. CDR3 length equals 17 residues. In DNA, the CDR3 is TGTGCAAGTCGCTTAACTCGAGGGGAGAGGGGTAATTCACCCCTCCACTTT. Amino acid sequence: CASRLTRGERGNSPLHF.

This clone was picked up one time. This chain connects TRBV3-1 (or the pseudogene TRBV3-2) to TRBJ2-1; either TRBD1 or TRBD2 may fit D (6 bases each). The CDR3 covers 16 residues. Trimming took off 0 bases at V and 4 bases at J, with 13 bases between the two ends. In germline, CDR1 is LGHDT, CDR2 YNNKEL (reference sequence). The CDR3 DNA is TGTGCCAGCAGCCAAGATGGAAGGGGGGAATACAATGAGCAGTTCTTC. Translating gives CASSQDGRGEYNEQFF.